Sequencing of this T cell receptor (beta chain) was carried out in a study of blood T cell repertoires in COVID-19. Study-wide background: Researchers got acute and convalescent COVID-19 samples from the United States, Italy and Spain. The analysed material was cDNA or gDNA that came from T cells, B-cell-depleted T cells, or PBMCs.

Per the authors' pipeline: Quantification of nucleated cells was approximated via reference gene primer amplification. Using immunoSEQ multiplex PCR, the repertoire was profiled, and TCRdb retains in-frame clones only, with some absent. That table furnishes V, J and clone size, whereas the DNA furnished D and trimming. The sample carries under 40,000 clones, more than 90% recorded once. The germline V gene encodes CDR1 SGDLS and CDR2 YYNGEE. Trimming cost V 3 bases and J 3 bases; bases outside gene matches: 2. The CDR3 totals 14 residues. This rearrangement joins TRBV9 to TRBJ1-3; 8 nucleotides match TRBD1. The sequenced sample consisted of peripheral blood. This receptor was identified in a man aged 60-69 years with active or convalescent COVID-19. CDR3 protein: CASSGQGNGNTIYF. The CDR3 bases are TGTGCCAGCAGCGGACAGGGGAATGGAAACACCATATATTTT.